This T cell receptor beta chain was retrieved from a study of shared clonotypes between healthy human individuals. This CDR3 is built from 16 residues. Trimming stripped 1 base from V and 5 bases from J, with 15 bases between. CDR1 and CDR2 (germline): SGHVS, FNYEAQ. Deep was the level used in running the assay. Sequencing was performed with immunoSEQ multiplex PCR; in TCRdb, only in-frame clones are kept and a portion is missing. The sample shows about 2.4 million clones, more than 85% of them seen only once. This TCR came from a man between 18 and 35 years old in good health. Some clones in this sample may be carry-over from other donors' samples. The V gene is TRBV7-6, the J gene TRBJ1-5; D gene ambiguous. Sample: naive CD4+ T cells from PBMCs. Subset noted: CD45RA+ positively selected. For the CDR3, the DNA is TGTGCCAGCAGCTTAGGCGGCGGTACCCTTTATCAGCCCCAGCATTTT. Its protein is CASSLGGGTLYQPQHF.